These T cell receptor beta chains were read from a single sample in a study of beta chain features in type 1 diabetes. Data came from immunoSEQ multiplex PCR; TCRdb stores just in-frame clones and leaves some out. The sample has 350,000 or so clones; about 18% are singletons. The sequencing input was naive CD4+ T cells from blood. The receptor set was obtained from a woman between 18 and 30 years old in good health. The conserved cysteine and the conserved F or W are not part of the CDR3 here. The order of the fields is V gene, J gene, CDR3 protein.

v_call: TRBV4-2; j_call: TRBJ2-1; cdr3_aa: ASSQDFTSSSYNEQF
v_call: TRBV2; j_call: TRBJ1-1; cdr3_aa: ASSGPGGANTEAF
v_call: TRBV30; j_call: TRBJ1-2; cdr3_aa: AWSVLGTYGYT
v_call: TRBV4-2; j_call: TRBJ2-1; cdr3_aa: ASSPRRGGSGNHGQF
v_call: TRBV5-1; j_call: TRBJ2-2; cdr3_aa: ASSLRGLGNTGELF
v_call: TRBV30; j_call: TRBJ1-5; cdr3_aa: AWSRTGNQPQH
v_call: TRBV30; j_call: TRBJ1-1; cdr3_aa: ASETLPGQINTEAF
v_call: TRBV5-4; j_call: TRBJ2-5; cdr3_aa: ASSFDFQETQY
v_call: TRBV30; j_call: TRBJ1-1; cdr3_aa: AWGASTEAF
v_call: TRBV2; j_call: TRBJ2-7; cdr3_aa: ASSEELAGDEQY